This is a list of T cell receptor beta chains from one sample in a study of tumor T cells in aggressive B-cell lymphoma. Profiling relied on immunoSEQ multiplex PCR, and the TCRdb table lists in-frame clones only, not all of them. The table lists 8,500 to 14,000 clones, over 75% of them singletons, with over 2% in the top ten. Sample: tumor tissue. These receptors were collected from an adult with diffuse large B cell lymphoma. Each CDR3 is given with its conserved first and last residue. D genes are given only for firm matches. A row's size may be missing; if present it is once, few, many or a size class.

TRBJ1-3 . TRBV11-2 . 12 TGTGCCAGCACCCGGACTGAAAACACCATATATTTT CASTRTENTIYF
TRBJ2-5 TRBD2 TRBV19 . 15 TGTGCCAGTAGTATCCCAGGACTAGCATGGGAGACCCAGTACTTC CASSIPGLAWETQYF
TRBJ2-1 TRBD1 TRBV4-2 . 15 TGTGCCAGCAGCCGGGGGACAGGGGGAAACAATGAGCAGTTCTTC CASSRGTGGNNEQFF
TRBJ2-3 TRBD2 TRBV7-2 . 17 TGTGCCAGCAGCTTAAAGTACGGCGGGACTAGCGGTGATACGCAGTATTTT CASSLKYGGTSGDTQYF
TRBJ1-3 . TRBV5-6 . 11 TGTGCCAGCAGCACATTCGACACCATATATTTT CASSTFDTIYF
TRBJ1-3 . TRBV19 once 16 TGTGCCAGTAGTATACCGGGGGGCGCTTCTGGAAACACCATATATTTT CASSIPGGASGNTIYF
TRBJ2-5 TRBD2 TRBV5-5 . 14 TGTGCCAGCAGCTTGGGCGGGAGGGAAGAGACCCAGTACTTC CASSLGGREETQYF
TRBJ2-1 . TRBV7-9 . 17 TGTGCCAGCAGCTTGAGTATGGGCGAATCCTCCTACAATGAGCAGTTCTTC CASSLSMGESSYNEQFF
TRBJ1-6 TRBD1 TRBV28 . 16 TGTGCCAGCAGTTTAGTATTTGGGACAGTTAATTCACCCCTCCACTTT CASSLVFGTVNSPLHF
TRBJ2-7 . TRBV7-8 . 15 TGTGCCAGCAGGGTAGACAGTTCCGGTCACGGGGAGCAGTACTTC CASRVDSSGHGEQYF
TRBJ2-3 . TRBV7-9 . 14 TGTGCCAGCAGCTTTGGGACAAGCACAGATACGCAGTATTTT CASSFGTSTDTQYF
TRBJ2-3 TRBD2 TRBV28 once 14 TGTGCCACTTCGTCGAGCGGGACCACAGATACGCAGTATTTT CATSSSGTTDTQYF
TRBJ1-2 TRBD1 TRBV19 . 15 TGTGCCAGTAGTATTCCCGGGACAGCTAACTATGGCTACACCTTC CASSIPGTANYGYTF
TRBJ2-2 . TRBV28 . 15 TGTGCCAGCCTTGAAAATGGCATGAACACCGGGGAGCTGTTTTTT CASLENGMNTGELFF
TRBJ2-3 TRBD2 TRBV5-4 once 15 TGTGCCAGCAGCTTGTTGGGACTAGCCACAGATACGCAGTATTTT CASSLLGLATDTQYF
TRBJ2-7 . TRBV27 . 14 TGTGCCAGCAGTTTAGGTCCCAGATCCTACGAGCAGTACTTC CASSLGPRSYEQYF
TRBJ2-2 TRBD2 TRBV7-9 . 16 TGTGCCAGCAGCCCATCGACTAGCGGGAGACCCGGGGAGCTGTTTTTT CASSPSTSGRPGELFF
TRBJ1-1 TRBD1 TRBV7-2 . 14 TGTGCCAGCAGAAAAGGGGGCATGAACACTGAAGCTTTCTTT CASRKGGMNTEAFF
TRBJ2-4 . TRBV2 . 19 TGTGCCAGCAGTGAAGGAGAGGCAGGGCGATGGTTTGTGCAGGACATTCAGTACTTC CASSEGEAGRWFVQDIQYF
TRBJ2-2 . TRBV2 . 12 TGTGCCAGCAGACTGAACACCGGGGAGCTGTTTTTT CASRLNTGELFF
TRBJ1-4 . TRBV18 . 17 TGTGCCAGCTCACCACTGTCGGGTGGAGTCTCTAATGAAAAACTGTTTTTT CASSPLSGGVSNEKLFF
TRBJ1-3 . TRBV30 . 15 TGTGCCTGGAGCCAACAGGGTCCCTCTGGAAACACCATATATTTT CAWSQQGPSGNTIYF
TRBJ2-2 TRBD2 TRBV2 . 15 TGTGCCAGCAGTGGGGCGGGAGAAAGGACCGGGGAGCTGTTTTTT CASSGAGERTGELFF
TRBJ2-1 . TRBV12-5 . 13 TGTGCTAGTGGCCTCGGGCCGAGGGATGAGCAGTTCTTC CASGLGPRDEQFF
TRBJ1-1 . TRBV15 . 13 TGTGCCACCAGCAGGACAGCGAACACTGAAGCTTTCTTT CATSRTANTEAFF
TRBJ2-1 TRBD2 TRBV27 . 14 TGTGCCAGCGGACTAGCGGGAGTTGTCGATGAGCAGTTCTTC CASGLAGVVDEQFF
TRBJ2-1 TRBD2 TRBV27 . 14 TGTGCCAGCAGTTTTGGGACTAGCAACAATGAGCAGTTCTTC CASSFGTSNNEQFF
TRBJ2-3 TRBD2 TRBV29-1 . 16 TGCAGCGTTGGGGGGTGGGAGGGCCGATTCACAGATACGCAGTATTTT CSVGGWEGRFTDTQYF
TRBJ1-1 TRBD1 TRBV29-1 . 13 TGCAGCGCTACAGGGGTCCAGAACACTGAAGCTTTCTTT CSATGVQNTEAFF
TRBJ2-7 . TRBV5-6 . 14 TGTGCCAGCAGCTTCACCCGGGTTGCCTACGAGCAGTACTTC CASSFTRVAYEQYF
TRBJ2-1 TRBD2 TRBV5-4 . 16 TGTGCCAGCAGCATACGAGGGACTAGCGGGACGCGTGAGCAGTTCTTC CASSIRGTSGTREQFF
TRBJ2-7 . TRBV18 . 12 TGTGCCAGCTCCAGGGGATCCTACGAGCAGTACTTC CASSRGSYEQYF
TRBJ1-2 . TRBV2 . 13 TGTGCCAGCTCCCTACGTATTAACTATGGCTACACCTTC CASSLRINYGYTF
TRBJ2-2 . TRBV4-1 . 14 TGCGCCAGCAGGGTTACTGAGAACACCGGGGAGCTGTTTTTT CASRVTENTGELFF
TRBJ1-2 . TRBV4-3 . 13 TGCGCCAGCAGCCAAGATCGGGATAGGGGCTACACCTTC CASSQDRDRGYTF
TRBJ2-1 TRBD2 TRBV5-6 . 14 TGTGCCAGCAGCTTTGCGGGAGGAAACAATGAGCAGTTCTTC CASSFAGGNNEQFF
TRBJ2-1 . TRBV27 few 15 TGTGCCAGCAGGCTTGGGGGGGCCCCGAACAATGAGCAGTTCTTC CASRLGGAPNNEQFF
TRBJ2-7 . TRBV28 . 13 TGTGCCAGCAGCAGACAGGTATCCTACGAGCAGTACTTC CASSRQVSYEQYF
TRBJ2-1 . TRBV5-6 . 15 TGTGCCAGCAGCTTGAGGAGTTCTGTACACAATGAGCAGTTCTTC CASSLRSSVHNEQFF
TRBJ2-7 . TRBV4-3 . 18 TGCGCCAGCAGCCAAGATAATCGGAGACTCAAGGCCCTCCACGAGCAGTACTTC CASSQDNRRLKALHEQYF
TRBJ1-5 . TRBV28 . 12 TGTGCCAGCGTGGGCTACAATCAGCCCCAGCATTTT CASVGYNQPQHF
TRBJ2-7 TRBD1 TRBV18 . 15 TGTGCCAGCTCTCGGGACAGGGGTCCCCCGGACGAGCAGTACTTC CASSRDRGPPDEQYF
TRBJ2-7 TRBD2 TRBV10-3 . 14 TGTGCCATCAGCGAGACTAGCGGCATCTACGAGCAGTACTTC CAISETSGIYEQYF